This entry features one T cell receptor beta chain sequence. Its antigen remains undetermined. One end of the junction fails to match germline, which may point to a read error. The library was generated by the immunoSEQ multiplex PCR assay. For the multiplex PCR, a mixture combining 60 forward primers for TCR Vbeta segments and 13 reverse primers for TCR Jbeta segments was used. The CDR3 region of rearranged TCR beta genes was amplified from genomic DNA with a multiplex PCR assay. Amplified TCR beta libraries were sequenced as 87-base-pair reads on the Illumina HiSeq System. Per the authors' processing: In a later analysis, tens of millions of unique TCR beta chains were counted across the 500 to 850 repertoires, and roughly 10 million of these chains were shared by at least two donors. A nearest-neighbor algorithm error-corrected the raw reads and collapsed the reads into unique sequences, merging closely related sequences to remove PCR and sequencing errors. To assign V, D and J gene segments, CDR3 sequences were aligned to IMGT reference sequences. For a sequence to be retained, at least a six-nucleotide match to both a V gene segment and a J gene segment was required. Rearrangements were called productive when the CDR3 lacked stop codons and stayed in frame with V and J; all others were non-productive. Following IMGT convention, CDR3 was defined as the stretch from the second conserved V-encoded cysteine up to the conserved J-encoded phenylalanine. The earlier analysis of about 500 of the donors excluded sequences that lacked an unambiguous match to a single V gene segment. An earlier analysis of 587 of the donors called V segments functional above 56.7% productive rearrangements and segregating when the between-donor standard deviation exceeded 5%. To diagnose cytomegalovirus status from the catalog of TCR beta chain sequences, a statistical classification framework was built. In a later analysis, TCR nucleotide sequences were compared against IMGT/GENE-DB human TR gene sequences so that V and J genes could be assigned. A later analysis assigned CDR3 sequences and most-parsimonious VDJ recombination scenarios with the TCRdist pipeline. In a later analysis, each TCR beta chain was defined by its CDR3 amino acid sequence together with its V-gene family, and reads lacking a unique V-gene family were excluded. In a later analysis, around 600 highly shared, low-generation-probability nucleotide sequences were removed to address suspected cross-contamination and a sequencing artifact. In a later analysis, a clonal expansion index for each public chain was calculated from normalized within-repertoire ranks of inferred template counts. Generation probabilities in a later analysis came from a VDJ recombination model fitted to out-of-frame rearrangements, and those results were checked against IGoR. In a later analysis, hypergeometric tests were used to score TCR-TCR, TCR-HLA and TCR-CMV co-occurrence, with a repertoire-size bias correction applied to TCR pairs. To estimate false discovery rates, a later analysis permuted the HLA or CMV assignments 20 times. A later analysis grouped co-occurring TCRs with DBSCAN, adding TCRdist sequence similarity when clustering within HLA-allele-positive subsets. For co-occurrence clustering, repertoires with fewer than 30,000 or more than 120,000 public chains were excluded, along with four to six repertoires with anomalous nucleotide sharing. In its TCRdb copy, this immuneACCESS table keeps in-frame sequences only and misses some clones. Where compared with another copy, unresolved V genes explain less than half of these, and the others have no known cause. The DNA was the basis for D and trimming; V, J and clone size are from that table. This sample gives roughly 120,000 clones in total; around 78% of them show up just once. Jointly, the top ten make up around 2.1% of the sample.

Per the germline V gene, LGHNA is the CDR1 and YNFKEQ is the CDR2. From cysteine to phenylalanine, the CDR3 is 12 amino acids long. Just the 36-base CDR3 DNA is kept, in frame starting at base 1. In total, approximately 610 healthy bone marrow donors made up the cohort. At the time of sampling, every cohort member was nominally healthy, though immune exposures that went unrecorded were likely present. The donor was CMV seronegative and was included in the group of about 400 seronegative cohort members. Each donor provided a peripheral blood sample, and peripheral blood mononuclear cells were used for TCR beta sequencing. Genomic DNA was extracted from the blood cell samples with the Qiagen DNeasy Blood Extraction Kit. This specimen belongs to a study of cytomegalovirus exposure and HLA in healthy donors (TCRdb year 2017). Looking at the study overall: According to an earlier analysis of around 600 of the donors, some 180 million T cells yielded 120 million or so unique TCR beta sequences and about 300 Gb of sequence data. An early release that covered about 600 HLA-typed donors contained around 330 gigabases of sequencing data and about 93 million unique TCR sequences. Roughly five DR-DQ haplotypes were handled as single units for association and clustering because linkage in the cohort was strong. To predict cytomegalovirus infection status, the study brought together high-throughput TCR immunosequencing, statistical association of individual TCRs with disease status, and machine learning. To decide whether each TCR beta V gene segment behaved as functional or pseudogenic, an earlier analysis of approximately 600 of the donors relied on high-throughput TCR beta sequencing. A later analysis re-analyzed previously published TCR beta repertoires from roughly 630 donors and added high-resolution HLA genotyping to study TCR occurrence patterns. Every repertoire in the discovery cohort had been generated on one and the same sequencing platform. Donor age, sex, ethnicity and CMV serostatus were collected together with the repertoire data. The number of typed donors differed by locus: about 629-630 for A, B, C, DRB1 and DQB1; roughly 510 for DQA1; roughly 600 for DPA1; and around 450 for DPB1. A later genetic analysis used genome-wide SNP genotypes for about 60% of the roughly 700 donors, treating that subset as a discovery cohort. Besides the first cohort of 666 subjects, a separate validation cohort made up of roughly 130 different subjects was used. The study was designed to test whether signatures of past pathogen exposure could be identified by cataloging public T cell receptors. The later analysis used no new phenotypic data to find candidate immune exposures, relying instead on TCR beta sequences and their occurrence across donors. Both class I and class II loci were covered by HLA typing, at four-digit resolution. Among the roughly 400 genotyped donors, around 79% belonged to the genetic ancestry cluster associated with self-reported Caucasian donors. The T cell repertoires of around 730 subjects were profiled by immunosequencing and related to cytomegalovirus serostatus. Among several hundred genotyped donors of the cohort, an average of around 240,000 unique TCR beta nucleotide sequences was sequenced per donor, of which 15% to 20% were non-productive. Results and caveats for the whole study, not just this receptor: A later analysis found that TCR association rates varied across HLA loci, with DRB1 alleles showing the most associated TCRs and HLA-C alleles the fewest. Only TCR beta chains were sequenced in this cohort, and the absence of alpha or paired-chain data limited detectable features. Because counts were too low, roughly 16 rarely observed V segments, including chromosome 9 orphons, were left out of the earlier analysis of a few hundred of the donors. It was suggested by the authors that the approach could potentially be generalized to other disease states and immunological phenotypes. Most TCR sequences were seen in very few donors, while some public TCRs were found in many individuals. Linkage disequilibrium might explain the correlated functional status among segregating V segments, but an unknown experimental factor could not be ruled out. In a later analysis, several top co-occurrence clusters were reported to appear linked to parvovirus B19, influenza, CMV and Epstein-Barr virus. A later genetic analysis associated a missense DCLRE1C variant with V-gene and J-gene trimming of TCR beta chains, and an independent cohort replicated the association. In a later analysis, HLA-associated TCR beta chains showed more clonal expansion and lower generation probabilities than non-associated chains that were equally common. A cluster of highly shared sequence variants was judged likely to represent a technical artifact of the sequencing pipeline. Compared with the approximately 670-donor mean, donors in an Asian-associated ancestry cluster had fewer N-insertions in productive TCRs, according to a later genetic analysis. Cytomegalovirus status was reported to be diagnosed by the classifier with high specificity and sensitivity in both the original and validation cohorts. Most CMV-associated TCR beta chains appeared to be HLA-restricted in a later analysis, and the HLA associations seemed to be driven largely by CMV exposure. A total of fewer than 200 TCR beta chains were listed by the study as associated with cytomegalovirus. In an earlier analysis of approximately 600 of the donors, most TCR beta V segments were observed in productive rearrangements about 90% or about 30% of the time, broadly matching IMGT annotations. Some IMGT-functional V segments, including TRBV6-2 and TRBV6-3, could not be distinguished by the 87-base-pair reads and were therefore excluded. Specific HLA alleles were associated with more than 15,000 TCR beta sequences at a false discovery rate of 0.05 in a later analysis. In vitro tests confirmed that a few of the cytomegalovirus-associated TCR beta chains recognize cytomegalovirus antigens. Roughly uniform sequencing depth across donors was assumed in presence/absence analyses, although this assumption may not hold. Assigning TCR associations to individual alleles was difficult when HLA alleles, especially DR and DQ, strongly co-occurred. A further reported finding was that TCR beta sequences accurately predicted the HLA-A and HLA-B alleles for most subjects in the first cohort. For the cohort, immune exposure information was limited to CMV serostatus. Because HLA typing was missing for some donors at each locus, association tests included only the typed subset.

The sequenced material came from PBMCs. Recombination linked TRBV4-2 to TRBJ2-5; the D gene identity is not certain. The origin of this receptor is a man between 50 and 59 years old in good health and CMV-seronegative. Here the CDR3 is given as CASSKDRETQYF. Here is the DNA: TGTGCCAGCAGCAAAGACCGGGAGACCCAGTACTTC.